The 24 T cell receptor beta chains below come from one sample, sequenced in a study of blood T cells in healthy people across ages. A J-beta primer mix and a sample-barcoded 5' primer were used in a second PCR of about 6 to 12 cycles. TCRdb redid the calling of the 5' RACE reads with MiXCR, one entry per CDR3 protein. The table records about a million distinct CDR3 sequences, around two fifths of them present only once. The sequenced material came from blood. Source of these receptors: a man aged 18 to 29 in good health.

Comments on this clonotype: Sequence at one end of the junction differs from germline and may be a read error. The CDR3 DNA sequence: TGCGCCAGCCGAGGACAGGGCATAGCCAAAAACGTTCAGTACTTC. This sequence encodes CASRGQGIAKNVQYF. The rearrangement joins TRBV5-1 to TRBJ2-4; 8 positions agree with TRBD1. This CDR3 has 15 amino acids. Germline V lookup: CDR1 SGHRS, CDR2 YFSETQ.

The genes are TRBV6-2 or TRBV6-3 and TRBJ2-5; 8 bases match TRBD1. The J call may not be correct, given that the DNA end is closer to TRBJ2-7. Germline CDR1 reads MNHEY; CDR2 reads SVGEGT. The CDR3 totals 13 residues. CDR3 sequence reads: CASSYQGAGEQYF. The CDR3 nucleotides read TGTGCCAGCAGTTACCAGGGGGCAGGCGAGCAGTACTTC.

The CDR3 DNA follows: TGCGCCAGCAGCTTGTTGCAGGCGGGGACTGAAGCTTTCTTT. It translates to CASSLLQAGTEAFF. The chain combines TRBV5-1 with TRBJ1-1; D unresolved. Germline lookup yields CDR1 SGHRS and CDR2 YFSETQ. Trimming took off 1 base at V and 5 bases at J, with 12 bases between the two ends. This CDR3 has 14 amino acids. Using reference TRBV5-1 and TRBJ1-1 for the parts outside the CDR3, the full variable domain is KAGVTQTPRYLIKTRGQQVTLSCSPISGHRSVSWYQQTPGQGLQFLFEYFSETQRNKGNFPGRFSGRQFSNSRSEMNVSTLELGDSALYLCASSLLQAGTEAFFGQGTRLTVV.

The V call is TRBV20-1, the J call TRBJ2-1; 7 bases are a match to TRBD1. The length of the CDR3 is 17 residues. Losses at the gene ends were 1 base for V and 0 bases for J; bases not matched to a gene: 9. The germline V gene has CDR1 DFQATT and CDR2 SNEGSKA (reference sequence). The CDR3: CSARAGGDPSSYNEQFF. The DNA for the CDR3 is TGCAGTGCTAGAGCAGGGGGTGACCCTAGCTCCTACAATGAGCAGTTCTTC.

This clonotype was counted many times. The chain couples TRBV7-9 to TRBJ2-7, with 7 bases that match TRBD1. This CDR3 contains 15 residues. Germline trimming cut 0 bases from V and 0 bases from J; bases unmatched to any gene: 2. Germline-derived CDR1 and CDR2 are SEHNR and FQNEAQ (reference sequence). For the CDR3, the DNA is TGTGCCAGCAGCTTAGCCGGGACAGTCTCCTACGAGCAGTACTTC. It yields the protein CASSLAGTVSYEQYF. The entire variable domain, with the rest obtained from reference TRBV7-9 and TRBJ2-7, is as follows: DTGVSQNPRHKITKRGQNVTFRCDPISEHNRLYWYRQTLGQGPEFLTYFQNEAQLEKSRLLSDRFSAERPKGSFSTLEIQRTEQGDSAMYLCASSLAGTVSYEQYFGPGTRLTVT.

This clonotype was observed a few times. The chain combines TRBV20-1 with TRBJ2-3, with unresolved D. V gave up 4 bases and J gave up 2 bases, with 4 bases separating them. Germline CDR1 is DFQATT and CDR2 is SNEGSKA (reference sequence). The CDR3 totals 11 residues. This CDR3 reads CSATYTDTQYF. The CDR3 coding sequence is TGCAGTGCTACTTACACAGATACGCAGTATTTT.

V is TRBV15 and J is TRBJ1-5, with TRBD1 matching 8 bases. The length of the CDR3 is 15 residues. CDR1 LNHNV and CDR2 YYDKDF come from the germline V gene (reference sequence). The V and J ends lost 5 bases and 3 bases, in that order; junction bases with no gene match: 6. The CDR3 spells CATSPGGFNNQPQHF. The CDR3 DNA reads as TGTGCCACCAGCCCAGGGGGCTTTAACAATCAGCCCCAGCATTTT.

V is TRBV2 and J is TRBJ2-1; D not certain. CDR3 length: 12 residues. CDR1 SNHLY and CDR2 FYNNEI come from the germline V gene. The germline V and J ends were trimmed by 0 bases and 10 bases, with 7 bases remaining between them. The CDR3 sequence is CASSEADGEQFF. CDR3 bases: TGTGCCAGCAGTGAAGCTGACGGGGAGCAGTTCTTC.

This chain connects TRBV9 to TRBJ1-3; D unclear. Germline V lookup: CDR1 SGDLS, CDR2 YYNGEE. V lost 0 bases and J lost 0, with 10 bases in between. The CDR3 totals 16 residues. This chain's CDR3 is CASSVVPGPSGNTIYF. CDR3 coding DNA: TGTGCCAGCAGCGTAGTGCCAGGACCCTCTGGAAACACCATATATTTT.

The V gene is TRBV4-3, the J gene TRBJ2-1, with 11 bases lining up with TRBD2. The germline CDR1 and CDR2 sequences are LGHNA and YSLEER. With 1 base clipped from V and 6 bases from J, the junction kept 2 bases outside the gene matches. This CDR3 is built from 15 residues. CDR3 nucleotide sequence: TGCGCCAGCAGCCAAGGGACTAGCGGGTTCAATGAGCAGTTCTTC. It is translated as CASSQGTSGFNEQFF.

This clonotype was counted a few times. V is TRBV5-1 and J is TRBJ1-2, with TRBD1 as a possible D gene (5 bases). V lost 2 bases and J 6 bases, leaving 8 bases between the germline ends. Germline CDR1 and CDR2: SGHRS and YFSETQ. The CDR3 spans 12 residues. This CDR3 reads CASSFEGNGYTF. The CDR3 DNA is TGCGCCAGCAGCTTTGAGGGGAATGGCTACACCTTC.

This clonotype was counted a single time. V is TRBV7-9 and J is TRBJ2-2; D might be TRBD1 (5 bases). CDR3 size: 14 residues. Germline lookup yields CDR1 SEHNR and CDR2 FQNEAQ (reference sequence). Deletions cut 5 bases from V and 4 bases from J, with 11 bases between. The CDR3 DNA sequence: TGTGCCAGCAGCGTCGGCAGGGCCACCGGGGAGCTGTTTTTT. Translation: CASSVGRATGELFF.

The chain uses TRBV4-3 and TRBJ1-2, with a possible D match to TRBD1 (6 bases). V shed 0 bases and J shed 4 bases, with 12 bases lying between them. The germline CDR1 and CDR2 sequences are LGHNA and YSLEER. The length of the CDR3 is 15 residues. CDR3 nucleotides: TGCGCCAGCAGCCAAGAACGGACAGAGGTCTATGGCTACACCTTC. Translated, it gives CASSQERTEVYGYTF.

This sequence joins TRBV29-1 and TRBJ1-1; no clear D. V lost 4 bases, J lost 3 bases, and 3 bases lay in between. The germline CDR1 and CDR2 sequences are SQVTM and ANQGSEA. The CDR3 length is 10 residues. CDR3 DNA: TGCAGCGTTGGGGACACTGAAGCTTTCTTT. Protein sequence: CSVGDTEAFF.

This rearrangement joins TRBV18 to TRBJ1-5, with D hard to call. With 2 bases removed from V and 5 bases from J, the gap between germline ends came to 7 bases. CDR3 size: 13 residues. Germline V gene data show CDR1 as KGHSH and CDR2 as LQKENI. The CDR3 DNA is TGTGCCAGCTCACCAGGCTCGGATCAGCCCCAGCATTTT. Protein product: CASSPGSDQPQHF.

The chain uses TRBV20-1 and TRBJ2-5; D is possibly TRBD2 (6 bases). This CDR3 has 14 amino acids. Trimming removed 3 bases at V and 7 bases at J, with 18 bases between. Germline V CDR1 and CDR2: DFQATT, SNEGSKA (reference sequence). CDR3 nucleotide sequence: TGCAGTGCTAGGGCGGGGTACCGTTTGGGGACCCAGTACTTC. It encodes CSARAGYRLGTQYF.

In this sample, this clonotype turned up a few times. The V and J genes are TRBV5-4 and TRBJ1-2, with D hard to call. The length of the CDR3 is 14 residues. CDR1 is SGHNT and CDR2 is YYREEE in the germline V gene (reference sequence). Trimming took off 10 bases at V and 1 base at J, with 17 bases between the two ends. CDR3 loop: CAAMTAGDNYGYTF. The CDR3 bases are TGTGCCGCCATGACGGCAGGAGATAACTATGGCTACACCTTC.

This clonotype has just one count. The chain couples TRBV12-3 or TRBV12-4 to TRBJ2-4; D gene ambiguous. There are 13 residues in the CDR3. The germline V and J ends were trimmed by 5 bases and 5 bases, with 10 bases remaining between them. The CDR3 DNA is TGTGCCAGCAGTGTAAACCCAGAAAACATTCAGTACTTC. Protein: CASSVNPENIQYF.

The chain has TRBV3-1 and TRBJ2-4; D unresolved. Trimming left V 0 bases short and J 5 bases short, with 5 bases between. The CDR3 extends over 13 amino acids. Germline loops: CDR1 LGHDT, CDR2 YNNKEL (reference sequence). Written as DNA, the CDR3 is TGTGCCAGCAGCCAAGAGGTAGAAAACATTCAGTACTTC. Translation gives CASSQEVENIQYF. The whole variable domain, remainder taken from reference TRBV3-1 and TRBJ2-4, is DTAVSQTPKYLVTQMGNDKSIKCEQNLGHDTMYWYKQDSKKFLKIMFSYNNKELIINETVPNRFSPKSPDKAHLNLHINSLELGDSAVYFCASSQEVENIQYFGAGTRLSVL.

This chain links TRBV20-1 with TRBJ1-2; D remains unclear. Germline CDR1 reads DFQATT; CDR2 reads SNEGSKA (reference sequence). Between the trimmed V and J ends, which lost 5 bases and 4 bases, there was a span of 11 bases. This CDR3 spans 12 amino acids. The CDR3 loop reads CSAPHSGYGYTF. CDR3 in DNA: TGCAGTGCTCCACATTCCGGCTATGGCTACACCTTC.

This chain uses TRBV4-3 with TRBJ2-5; a possible D gene is TRBD1 (5 bases). The V end was cut by 0 bases, the J end by 5 bases, with 13 bases between. Germline assignment: CDR1 LGHNA and CDR2 YSLEER. The CDR3 totals 15 residues. This chain's CDR3 is CASSQDRRDGETQYF. CDR3 coding DNA: TGCGCCAGCAGCCAAGATCGCAGGGATGGGGAGACCCAGTACTTC.

In its sample, this clonotype was seen a few times. The chain couples TRBV6-5 to TRBJ1-2; the D gene is possibly TRBD1 (5 bases). Trimming left V 6 bases short and J 2 bases short, with 7 bases between. The germline V gene encodes CDR1 MNHEY and CDR2 SVGAGI. The CDR3 runs to 12 residues. Here the CDR3 reads CASRDINYGYTF. CDR3 nucleotide sequence: TGTGCCAGCAGGGACATCAACTATGGCTACACCTTC.

This clonotype was counted between two and nine times. The chain has TRBV7-2 and TRBJ2-3; tentatively, D is TRBD1 (6 bases). Germline lookup yields CDR1 SGHTA and CDR2 FQGNSA. CDR3 length: 13 residues. Trimming removed 5 bases from V and 6 bases from J, with 12 bases in between. In nucleotides, the CDR3 is TGTGCCAGCAGCCACCAGAGGGGGGATACGCAGTATTTT. Translated, it gives CASSHQRGDTQYF.

V is TRBV2 and J is TRBJ1-5, with D possibly being TRBD1 (5 bases). V was trimmed by 8 bases and J by 0 bases, leaving 11 bases between them. The CDR3 spans 14 residues. Looked up from germline, CDR1 is SNHLY and CDR2 is FYNNEI. The CDR3 DNA reads as TGTGCCAGCTCCGGGACTAATAGCAATCAGCCCCAGCATTTT. Translation: CASSGTNSNQPQHF.